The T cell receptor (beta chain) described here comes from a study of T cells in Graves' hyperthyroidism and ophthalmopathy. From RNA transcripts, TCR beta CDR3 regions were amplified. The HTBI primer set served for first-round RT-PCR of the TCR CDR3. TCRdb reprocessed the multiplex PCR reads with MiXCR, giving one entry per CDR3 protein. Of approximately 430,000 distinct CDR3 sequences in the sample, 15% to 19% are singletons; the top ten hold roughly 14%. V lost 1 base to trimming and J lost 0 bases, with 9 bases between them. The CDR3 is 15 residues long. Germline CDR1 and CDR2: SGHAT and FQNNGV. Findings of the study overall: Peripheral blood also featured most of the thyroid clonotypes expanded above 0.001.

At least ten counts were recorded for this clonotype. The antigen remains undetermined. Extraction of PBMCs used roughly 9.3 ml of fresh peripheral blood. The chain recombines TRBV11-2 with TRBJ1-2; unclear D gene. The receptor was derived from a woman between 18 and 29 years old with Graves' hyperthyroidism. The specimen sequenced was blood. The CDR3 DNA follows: TGTGCCAGCAGCTTAGTGGTCAGATCTAACTATGGCTACACCTTC. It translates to CASSLVVRSNYGYTF.